The 22 T cell receptor beta chains below were found in one sample sequenced in a study of CD8 T cells in Susac syndrome. Reverse transcription used about 0.45 to 1 ug RNA and random hexamers. One entry per CDR3 protein results from TCRdb running MiXCR on the immunoSEQ multiplex PCR reads. The sample has about 180,000 distinct CDR3 sequences, around 94% seen once; the top ten hold 0.099%. Sequencing was performed on CD4+ T cells from PBMCs. The source of these receptors is a human donor with Susac syndrome.

This clonotype has only one observation. The V gene is TRBV7-9, the J gene TRBJ2-1; a weak D match, TRBD1 (5 bases). The germline gives CDR1 SEHNR, CDR2 FQNEAQ (reference sequence). The CDR3 contains 14 residues. Deletions cut 3 bases from V and 0 bases from J, with 6 bases between. CDR3 loop: CASSLTDSYNEQFF. As DNA, the CDR3 is TGTGCCAGCAGCTTGACAGACTCCTACAATGAGCAGTTCTTC. The variable domain in full, with the rest retrieved from reference TRBV7-9 and TRBJ2-1, is DTGVSQNPRHKITKRGQNVTFRCDPISEHNRLYWYRQTLGQGPEFLTYFQNEAQLEKSRLLSDRFSAERPKGSFSTLEIQRTEQGDSAMYLCASSLTDSYNEQFFGPGTRLTVL.

V gene TRBV7-2 combines with J gene TRBJ2-7; D not certain. V lost 2 bases to trimming and J lost 7 bases, with 9 bases between them. This CDR3 is built from 12 residues. The germline CDR1 and CDR2 sequences are SGHTA and FQGNSA. CDR3 in DNA: TGTGCCAGCAGCTTAAGGTGGGAAGAGCAGTACTTC. Translation gives CASSLRWEEQYF.

This chain uses TRBV5-6 with TRBJ1-5; D is perhaps TRBD1 (5 bases). In germline, CDR1 is SGHDT, CDR2 YYEEEE. The CDR3 is 13 residues long. Trimming took 7 bases from V and 4 from J, leaving 12 bases between them. CDR3 coding DNA: TGTGCCAGCGCCCAGGGCTTTAATCAGCCCCAGCATTTT. Translation: CASAQGFNQPQHF.

This clonotype came up once. V is TRBV28 and J is TRBJ1-2; D is perhaps TRBD1 (5 bases). Germline V CDR1 and CDR2: MDHEN, SYDVKM. The CDR3 runs 15 residues. The V end was cut by 1 base, the J end by 4 bases, with 13 bases between. The DNA of the CDR3 is TGTGCCAGCAGTTTATCCCTCGGGGGGGTCTATGGCTACACCTTC. It specifies CASSLSLGGVYGYTF.

This sequence joins TRBV14 and TRBJ1-2, with D uncertain. Looked up from germline, CDR1 is SGHDN and CDR2 is FVKESK. The V and J ends lost 0 bases and 8 bases respectively, with 10 bases between them. CDR3 length: 13 residues. CDR3 sequence: CASSQDWKRGYTF. CDR3 nucleotides: TGTGCCAGCAGCCAAGATTGGAAAAGGGGCTACACCTTC.

Points on this clonotype: The junction does not match germline at one end; this may be a read error. The CDR3 is CAGSSLAGGVYEQFF. The DNA for the CDR3 is TGTGCCGGCAGTTCACTTGCGGGAGGGGTCTATGAGCAGTTCTTC. This chain connects TRBV12-3 or TRBV12-4 to TRBJ2-1; 9 nucleotides align to TRBD2. This CDR3 spans 15 amino acids.

This sequence joins TRBV12-3 or TRBV12-4 and TRBJ2-7; weak D call: TRBD2 (6 bases). V lost 3 bases, J lost 3 bases, and 9 bases lay in between. There are 13 residues in the CDR3. The DNA of the CDR3 is TGTGCCAGCAGTTTGGCGGGGATCTACGAGCAGTACTTC. Translated, it gives CASSLAGIYEQYF.

This chain connects TRBV5-1 to TRBJ2-2; 7 bases fit TRBD1. Germline V gene lookup returns CDR1 SGHRS and CDR2 YFSETQ. V gave up 1 base and J gave up 3 bases; unmatched junction bases: 6. The CDR3 consists of 16 residues. CDR3 nucleotides: TGCGCCAGCAGCTTGTCTGACAGGGAAGACACCGGGGAGCTGTTTTTT. Amino acid sequence: CASSLSDREDTGELFF.

This chain links TRBV6-5 with TRBJ1-4; possibly TRBD1 for D (5 bases). V lost 2 bases and J 10 bases, leaving 8 bases between the germline ends. CDR1 and CDR2 (germline): MNHEY, SVGAGI. The CDR3 has 12 amino acids. CDR3 in DNA: TGTGCCAGCAGTTACAGTAGGGGAAAACTGTTTTTT. Amino acids: CASSYSRGKLFF.

The CDR3 bases are TGCAGTGCTAGATCCAGGGGTGGCACAGATACGCAGTATTTT. Translation gives CSARSRGGTDTQYF. V is TRBV20-1 and J is TRBJ2-3; TRBD1 is a possible D gene (6 bases). V was cut by 2 bases and J by 1 base, with 10 bases left in between. Per the germline V gene, CDR1 is DFQATT and CDR2 is SNEGSKA (reference sequence). The CDR3 is made up of 14 amino acids.

V is TRBV12-3 or TRBV12-4 and J is TRBJ1-2; D unresolved. V lost 3 bases and J 3 bases, leaving 8 bases between the germline ends. The CDR3 covers 13 residues. The CDR3 region has the DNA TGTGCCAGCAGTTTGTACGAGGACTATGGCTACACCTTC. Its translation: CASSLYEDYGYTF.

This chain links TRBV20-1 with TRBJ2-3, with D perhaps given as TRBD1 or TRBD2 (5 bases each). Germline assignment: CDR1 DFQATT and CDR2 SNEGSKA (reference sequence). The CDR3 loop spans 16 amino acids. V lost 5 bases and J 7 bases, leaving 25 bases between the germline ends. This CDR3 reads CSASRDQVSAQHTQYF. The CDR3 region has the DNA TGCAGTGCTTCCCGGGACCAAGTTTCAGCACAGCATACGCAGTATTTT.

This chain uses TRBV2 with TRBJ2-2, with D possibly being TRBD1 (5 bases). CDR1 and CDR2 from the germline V gene are SNHLY and FYNNEI. The CDR3 has 15 amino acids. The germline V and J ends were trimmed by 4 bases and 1 base, with 10 bases remaining between them. The CDR3 bases are TGTGCCAGCAGTGCCTTGACAGTGAACACCGGGGAGCTGTTTTTT. Encoded protein: CASSALTVNTGELFF.

This sequence joins TRBV6-2 or TRBV6-3 and TRBJ1-5; no reliable D call. Germline values: CDR1 MNHEY, CDR2 SVGEGT. The CDR3 loop spans 16 amino acids. Trimming pared 2 bases from V and 0 bases from J, leaving 11 bases between. CDR3 protein: CASSYQTPYSNQPQHF. DNA of the CDR3: TGTGCCAGCAGTTACCAGACACCCTATAGCAATCAGCCCCAGCATTTT.

The gene calls are TRBV18 and TRBJ1-2; D is perhaps TRBD1 (6 bases). The CDR3 sequence is 15 residues long. Trimming took off 0 bases at V and 7 bases at J, with 15 bases between the two ends. Germline CDR1 KGHSH, CDR2 LQKENI. The CDR3 bases are TGTGCCAGCTCACCACCGGCGGGGGCGGGCGCTGGCTACACCTTC. It yields the protein CASSPPAGAGAGYTF. Based on the CDR3 plus reference TRBV18 and TRBJ1-2, the full variable domain is NAGVMQNPRHLVRRRGQEARLRCSPMKGHSHVYWYRQLPEEGLKFMVYLQKENIIDESGMPKERFSAEFPKEGPSILRIQQVVRGDSAAYFCASSPPAGAGAGYTFGSGTRLTVV.

The rearrangement uses TRBV25-1 and TRBJ2-7, with D tentatively TRBD1 (6 bases). Per the germline V gene, CDR1 is MGHDK and CDR2 is SYGVNS. The CDR3 consists of 14 residues. V lost 8 bases and J 0 bases, leaving 14 bases between the germline ends. CDR3 DNA: TGTGCCAGCCAAATTGGGGGCTACTCCTACGAGCAGTACTTC. Its translation: CASQIGGYSYEQYF.

This rearrangement joins TRBV1 to TRBJ2-3; TRBD1 is the table's D call, not checked against the DNA. TRBV1 is a pseudogene. CDR3 length: 20 residues. CDR3 residues: CTSSQVSGTPDKWGADTQYF. CDR3 bases: TGCACCAGCAGCCAAGTTTCTGGGACCCCGGACAAATGGGGTGCAGATACGCAGTATTTT.

The J gene is TRBJ1-5, the V gene TRBV27; D gene unclear. Germline V gene data show CDR1 as MNHEY and CDR2 as SMNVEV (reference sequence). The CDR3 is 15 amino acids. The V and J ends lost 2 bases and 0 bases respectively, with 8 bases between them. The CDR3 spells CASSLIQYSNQPQHF. Written as DNA, the CDR3 is TGTGCCAGCAGTTTAATACAGTATAGCAATCAGCCCCAGCATTTT.

The rearrangement uses TRBV20-1 and TRBJ2-5; 8 bases are a match to TRBD2. V shed 5 bases and J 2 bases; nucleotides not matched to a gene: 10. The germline CDR1 and CDR2 sequences are DFQATT and SNEGSKA (reference sequence). The CDR3 sequence is 15 residues long. CDR3 sequence reads: CSADRTSWGQETQYF. The DNA of the CDR3 is TGCAGTGCTGACCGGACTAGCTGGGGGCAAGAGACCCAGTACTTC.

This chain connects TRBV11-3 to TRBJ2-2; D may be TRBD1 (6 bases). The CDR3 totals 16 residues. With 0 bases removed from V and 4 bases from J, the gap between germline ends came to 12 bases. Germline V gene sequence: CDR1 SGHNT, CDR2 YENEEA. DNA of the CDR3: TGTGCCAGCAGCTTAGATCCCGCCAGGGGCACCGGGGAGCTGTTTTTT. This gives the protein CASSLDPARGTGELFF.

The chain combines TRBV28 with TRBJ1-5; 9 bases match TRBD1. Germline CDR1 and CDR2: MDHEN and SYDVKM. The CDR3 has 15 amino acids. V lost 6 bases, J lost 2 bases, and 5 bases stayed unmatched. The CDR3 DNA reads TGTGCCAGCAGGCCGGACAGGGGCGGCAATCAGCCCCAGCATTTT. This codes for CASRPDRGGNQPQHF. Supplemented by reference TRBV28 and TRBJ1-5, the full variable domain reads DVKVTQSSRYLVKRTGEKVFLECVQDMDHENMFWYRQDPGLGLRLIYFSYDVKMKEKGDIPEGYSVSREKKERFSLILESASTNQTSMYLCASRPDRGGNQPQHFGDGTRLSIL.

The CDR3 is CASSQSNYGYTF. CDR3 coding DNA: TGCGCCAGCAGCCAGTCCAACTATGGCTACACCTTC. This chain uses TRBV4-1 with TRBJ1-2; D call uncertain. Per the germline V gene, CDR1 is MGHRA and CDR2 is YSYEKL. V was trimmed by 3 bases and J by 2 bases, leaving 4 bases between them. The CDR3 contains 12 residues.